This T cell receptor beta chain was identified during a study of CD8 T cells in ankylosing spondylitis. General study findings and limits: Blood of patients with ankylosing spondylitis appeared to be characterized by a TCR beta motif of several highly homologous variants. In the blood and synovial fluid of reactive arthritis, some motif variants had been previously reported. Reportedly, significant enrichment of disease-linked clones occurred in matched ankylosing spondylitis synovial fluid.

The junction had 9 bases not matched to a gene; V was cut back by 0 bases and J by 2 bases. Germline V gene sequence: CDR1 SQVTM, CDR2 ANQGSEA. The CDR3 has 17 amino acids. This clonotype was detected a few times. Antigen specificity is unknown. For TCR beta, libraries came from quantitative 5'-RACE with molecular barcodes. TCRdb used MiXCR to reprocess the 5' RACE reads, holding one entry per CDR3 protein. The sample lists 670,000 or so distinct CDR3 sequences, 15% to 20% occurring once. The TCR sequence derives from a male donor with ankylosing spondylitis. The sample was blood, either unsorted or a sorted T cell fraction (not recorded which). V gene TRBV29-1 combines with J gene TRBJ1-2; 10 bases are shared with TRBD1. CDR3: CSVEDWVEGQGNYGYTF. CDR3 sequence (DNA): TGCAGCGTTGAAGATTGGGTCGAGGGACAGGGGAACTATGGCTACACCTTC.